Only one count was recorded for the clone carrying this T cell receptor (beta chain). Its antigen is currently unknown. Both subsets, CD45RA+ naive and CD45RA-negative memory, were split from the CD4+ cells. The sample comes from a study of shared clonotypes between healthy human individuals. Study overall: Aged between 18 and 49, the donors were a couple of women and three men. Study-level findings and limits: Naive subsets, compared against memory subsets, generally had larger estimated richness values.

The CDR3 is 14 residues long. V lost 5 bases, J lost 1 base, and 3 bases stayed unmatched. Germline lookup yields CDR1 KGHSH and CDR2 LQKENI. As handled by the study authors: Sequence data from immunoSEQ were junction-only and lacked quality scores; consequently, filtering differed. The table came from immunoSEQ multiplex PCR; TCRdb's copy has only in-frame clones and leaves some out. The D gene and trimming were derived from the DNA, and the V and J assignments and clone size from that table. This sample has 2.3 million or so clones, with over 90% found just once. The sequence came from a man aged 18-30 years in good health. Some clones in this sample may be carry-over from other donors' samples. Source material: naive CD4+ T cells from PBMCs. The subset: CD45RA+ positively selected. V usage is TRBV18 and J usage is TRBJ2-5, with 8 bases that match TRBD2. The chain's CDR3 is CASSTLAVQETQYF. The CDR3 DNA reads as TGTGCCAGCTCAACACTAGCGGTCCAAGAGACCCAGTACTTC. The full variable domain, with the rest looked up from reference TRBV18 and TRBJ2-5, is NAGVMQNPRHLVRRRGQEARLRCSPMKGHSHVYWYRQLPEEGLKFMVYLQKENIIDESGMPKERFSAEFPKEGPSILRIQQVVRGDSAAYFCASSTLAVQETQYFGPGTRLLVL.